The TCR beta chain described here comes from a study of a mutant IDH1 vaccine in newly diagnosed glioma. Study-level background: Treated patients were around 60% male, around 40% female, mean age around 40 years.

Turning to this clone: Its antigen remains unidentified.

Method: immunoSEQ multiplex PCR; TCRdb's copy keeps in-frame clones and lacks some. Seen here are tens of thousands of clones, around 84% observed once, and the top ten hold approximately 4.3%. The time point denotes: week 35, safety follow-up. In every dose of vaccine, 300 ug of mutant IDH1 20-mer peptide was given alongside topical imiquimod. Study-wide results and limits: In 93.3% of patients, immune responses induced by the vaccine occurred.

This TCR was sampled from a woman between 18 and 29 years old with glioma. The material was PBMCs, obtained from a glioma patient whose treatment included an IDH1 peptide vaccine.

The CDR3 here is CASRQQETQYF. The CDR3 DNA is TGTGCCAGTAGGCAGCAAGAGACCCAGTACTTC. This sequence joins TRBV19 and TRBJ2-5; D call uncertain. Germline V gene data show CDR1 as LNHDA and CDR2 as SQIVND (reference sequence). V lost 6 bases to trimming and J lost 2 bases, with 4 bases between them. This CDR3 comprises 11 residues.